The rows below give T cell receptor beta chains drawn from one sample of a study of cytomegalovirus exposure and HLA in healthy donors. Generated by immunoSEQ multiplex PCR, the TCRdb table keeps only in-frame clones and is missing some. The sample comprises under 250,000 clones, more than 75% of which are singletons, and about 0.25% rests with the top ten. Sequencing used PBMCs. The source is a girl aged 2-10 years in good health and CMV-seronegative. The CDR3 runs from the conserved cysteine through the conserved F or W. D genes are given only for firm matches. Clone size is stated in some rows and not others, as once, few, many or a class when expanded.

>NA|TRBJ2-1|TRBV11-2|TRBD1
CASSQPGQGNNEQFF
TGTGCCAGCAGCCAGCCCGGACAGGGGAACAATGAGCAGTTCTTC
>NA|TRBJ1-2|TRBV6-5|NA
CASSYSGSPSGYTF
TGTGCCAGCAGTTACTCGGGCAGCCCAAGCGGCTACACCTTC
>NA|TRBJ2-7|TRBV30|NA
CAWRSTGTYEQYF
TGTGCCTGGAGGTCGACGGGTACTTACGAGCAGTACTTC
>NA|TRBJ1-2|TRBV5-4|NA
CASSPGGGYGYTF
TGTGCCAGCAGCCCCGGGGGGGGCTATGGCTACACCTTC
>NA|TRBJ1-1|TRBV6-1|NA
CASRSRENTEAFF
TGTGCCAGCAGATCCCGGGAAAACACTGAAGCTTTCTTT
>once|TRBJ1-2|TRBV6-5|TRBD1
CAISRGLNYGYTF
TGTGCCATAAGCAGGGGGCTAAACTATGGCTACACCTTC
>few|TRBJ2-3|TRBV5-1|NA
CASSRDNTDTQYF
TGCGCCAGCAGCCGGGACAACACAGATACGCAGTATTTT
>NA|TRBJ1-4|TRBV7-8|TRBD1
CAGGLVIGQDNEKLFF
TGTGCCGGAGGGTTGGTGATAGGACAGGATAATGAAAAACTGTTTTTT
>NA|TRBJ2-3|TRBV19|TRBD1
CASSPGGPSTDTQYF
TGTGCCAGTAGTCCAGGGGGTCCGAGCACAGATACGCAGTATTTT
>few|TRBJ2-3|TRBV5-1|NA
CASSSRTLSTDTQYF
TGCGCCAGCAGCTCCAGGACACTGAGCACAGATACGCAGTATTTT
>NA|TRBJ1-4|TRBV7-9|NA
CASRLGSGNEKLFF
TGTGCCAGCAGACTAGGCAGCGGGAATGAAAAACTGTTTTTT
>once|TRBJ1-2|TRBV9|NA
CASGRDTNYGYTF
TGTGCCAGCGGCCGGGACACTAACTATGGCTACACCTTC
>NA|TRBJ1-5|TRBV4-1|NA
CASSQAGREGNQPQHF
TGCGCCAGCAGCCAAGCGGGCAGGGAAGGCAATCAGCCCCAGCATTTT
>NA|TRBJ1-2|TRBV27|NA
CASRHGQLANYGYTF
TGTGCCAGCAGGCACGGACAGCTAGCTAACTATGGCTACACCTTC
>NA|TRBJ1-1|TRBV10-3|NA
CAISETRATEAFF
TGTGCCATCAGTGAGACCAGGGCTACTGAAGCTTTCTTT
>NA|TRBJ1-3|TRBV29-1|TRBD1
CSVSTGGPGNTIYF
TGCAGCGTCAGCACAGGGGGACCTGGAAACACCATATATTTT
>NA|TRBJ2-1|TRBV27|TRBD2
CASSPGLAGVNEQFF
TGTGCCAGCTCTCCGGGACTAGCGGGGGTCAATGAGCAGTTCTTC
>NA|TRBJ2-3|TRBV5-1|NA
CASSYRDSTDTQYF
TGCGCCAGCAGCTACCGGGACTCCACAGATACGCAGTATTTT
>NA|TRBJ2-7|TRBV5-6|NA
CASSFIKTSSYEQYF
TGTGCCAGCAGCTTCATAAAGACTAGTTCCTACGAGCAGTACTTC
>NA|TRBJ1-2|TRBV5-6|TRBD1
CASSPGTANYGYTF
TGTGCCAGCAGCCCGGGGACAGCTAACTATGGCTACACCTTC
>NA|TRBJ1-1|TRBV7-9|NA
CASSLGTQNTEAFF
TGTGCCAGCAGCTTAGGGACACAGAACACTGAAGCTTTCTTT
>once|TRBJ2-3|TRBV2|TRBD2
CASLSGYLTDTQYF
TGTGCCAGCCTTAGCGGGTACCTCACAGATACGCAGTATTTT
>NA|TRBJ1-1|TRBV12-5|NA
CASASADMNTEAFF
TGTGCTAGTGCTAGCGCAGACATGAACACTGAAGCTTTCTTT
>NA|TRBJ2-3|TRBV14|NA
CASSQINTQYF
TGTGCCAGCAGCCAAATAAATACGCAGTATTTT
>NA|TRBJ1-2|TRBV30|NA
CAWTPGGRREDGYTF
TGTGCCTGGACCCCGGGGGGTCGGAGGGAGGATGGCTACACCTTC
>NA|TRBJ2-7|TRBV2|TRBD2
CASSDAGLAYF
TGTGCCAGCAGTGATGCAGGACTAGCTTACTTC
>NA|TRBJ2-2|TRBV2|TRBD1
CASKDRGAGGELFF
TGTGCCAGCAAGGACAGGGGCGCGGGCGGGGAGCTGTTTTTT
>NA|TRBJ1-1|TRBV6-5|NA
CASTPGIGTEAFF
TGTGCCAGCACCCCAGGGATTGGGACTGAAGCTTTCTTT
>NA|TRBJ2-7|TRBV2|NA
CASGNFWGGQRYEQYF
TGTGCCAGCGGTAATTTTTGGGGGGGCCAACGATACGAGCAGTACTTC
>NA|TRBJ2-5|TRBV5-6|NA
CASSLGVETQYF
TGTGCCAGCAGCTTGGGCGTCGAGACCCAGTACTTC
>NA|TRBJ2-3|TRBV9|TRBD2
CASSVGLAGFTDTQYF
TGTGCCAGCAGCGTGGGACTAGCGGGATTCACAGATACGCAGTATTTT
>NA|TRBJ1-2|TRBV5-1|NA
CASSLVRDIDGGDYGYTF
TGCGCCAGCAGCTTGGTCAGGGACATTGACGGAGGAGACTATGGCTACACCTTC
>NA|TRBJ1-2|TRBV4-1|NA
CASSPVLDKQFYGYTF
TGCGCCAGCAGCCCCGTCTTGGACAAACAGTTCTATGGCTACACCTTC
>NA|TRBJ2-3|TRBV5-1|TRBD2
CASSLGGGRVTDTQYF
TGCGCCAGCAGCTTGGGTGGCGGGAGGGTCACAGATACGCAGTATTTT
>NA|TRBJ2-3|TRBV7-9|TRBD2
CASSLMLAGSMSDTQYF
TGTGCCAGCAGCTTAATGCTAGCGGGGTCCATGTCAGATACGCAGTATTTT
>few|TRBJ1-1|TRBV5-1|NA
CASRSDSEAFF
TGCGCCAGCAGATCTGACAGTGAAGCTTTCTTT
>NA|TRBJ2-5|TRBV7-6|TRBD1
CASSFQGARETQYF
TGTGCCAGCAGCTTCCAGGGGGCGCGGGAGACCCAGTACTTC
>NA|TRBJ1-1|TRBV18|TRBD1
CASSPDRGGFGTEAFF
TGTGCCAGCTCACCGGACAGGGGGGGATTTGGCACTGAAGCTTTCTTT
>NA|TRBJ2-1|TRBV29-1|TRBD1
CSVQGGGSYNEQFF
TGCAGCGTTCAAGGGGGCGGATCCTACAATGAGCAGTTCTTC
>few|TRBJ1-1|TRBV5-1|TRBD1
CASSVTGGGSNTEAFF
TGCGCCAGCAGCGTCACAGGGGGGGGATCGAACACTGAAGCTTTCTTT
>NA|TRBJ1-5|TRBV5-6|NA
CASSLHFSGGSQPQHF
TGTGCCAGCAGCTTGCATTTTAGCGGGGGGAGTCAGCCCCAGCATTTT
>NA|TRBJ1-4|TRBV4-1|TRBD1
CASSQEGQANNEKLFF
TGCGCCAGCAGCCAAGAGGGACAGGCAAATAATGAAAAACTGTTTTTT
>few|TRBJ1-2|TRBV6-1|NA
CASRRVRTDYGYTF
TGTGCCAGCAGGAGAGTTCGGACAGACTATGGCTACACCTTC
>NA|TRBJ2-7|TRBV6-1|TRBD1
CASSDMGQLLSYEQYF
TGTGCCAGCAGTGATATGGGACAGCTCCTCTCCTACGAGCAGTACTTC
>NA|TRBJ2-7|TRBV7-6|NA
CASSLISGPHEQYF
TGTGCCAGCAGCTTAATCTCAGGGCCCCACGAGCAGTACTTC
>NA|TRBJ2-5|TRBV7-6|TRBD2
CASARVAGGKETQYF
TGTGCCAGCGCCAGGGTAGCGGGGGGGAAGGAGACCCAGTACTTC
>NA|TRBJ2-7|TRBV9|TRBD2
CASSPRLAGLAEQYF
TGTGCCAGCAGCCCTCGACTAGCGGGACTCGCCGAGCAGTACTTC
>few|TRBJ1-1|TRBV2|TRBD1
CASSEGLGQGLAFF
TGTGCCAGCAGTGAAGGGTTGGGACAGGGGTTGGCTTTCTTT
>NA|TRBJ2-2|TRBV27|NA
CASSLPGRGTGELFF
TGTGCCAGCAGTTTACCGGGCAGGGGAACCGGGGAGCTGTTTTTT
>NA|TRBJ2-7|TRBV5-1|NA
CASSKTGTESYEQYF
TGCGCCAGCAGCAAGACCGGGACTGAGTCCTACGAGCAGTACTTC
>NA|TRBJ2-3|TRBV5-4|NA
CASSPWRSGGTDTQYF
TGTGCCAGCAGCCCCTGGAGGTCAGGTGGCACAGATACGCAGTATTTT
>NA|TRBJ1-5|TRBV6-1|NA
CAAGLNQPQHF
TGTGCCGCAGGACTAAATCAGCCCCAGCATTTT
>once|TRBJ2-2|TRBV11-3|NA
CASSFTNTGELFF
TGTGCCAGCAGCTTCACGAACACCGGGGAGCTGTTTTTT
>NA|TRBJ2-3|TRBV7-2|TRBD2
CASSSGTRRFTDTQYF
TGTGCCAGCAGCTCCGGGACTAGACGTTTCACAGATACGCAGTATTTT
>NA|TRBJ1-5|TRBV6-5|NA
CASSTRTGDQPQHF
TGTGCCAGCAGTACTCGGACGGGGGACCAGCCCCAGCATTTT
>NA|TRBJ2-7|TRBV19|TRBD2
CASSARLAGAGEQYF
TGTGCCAGTAGTGCCCGACTAGCGGGAGCCGGAGAGCAGTACTTC
>NA|TRBJ2-2|TRBV30|NA
CAWSRPQGTGELFF
TGTGCCTGGAGCAGGCCGCAGGGAACCGGGGAGCTGTTTTTT